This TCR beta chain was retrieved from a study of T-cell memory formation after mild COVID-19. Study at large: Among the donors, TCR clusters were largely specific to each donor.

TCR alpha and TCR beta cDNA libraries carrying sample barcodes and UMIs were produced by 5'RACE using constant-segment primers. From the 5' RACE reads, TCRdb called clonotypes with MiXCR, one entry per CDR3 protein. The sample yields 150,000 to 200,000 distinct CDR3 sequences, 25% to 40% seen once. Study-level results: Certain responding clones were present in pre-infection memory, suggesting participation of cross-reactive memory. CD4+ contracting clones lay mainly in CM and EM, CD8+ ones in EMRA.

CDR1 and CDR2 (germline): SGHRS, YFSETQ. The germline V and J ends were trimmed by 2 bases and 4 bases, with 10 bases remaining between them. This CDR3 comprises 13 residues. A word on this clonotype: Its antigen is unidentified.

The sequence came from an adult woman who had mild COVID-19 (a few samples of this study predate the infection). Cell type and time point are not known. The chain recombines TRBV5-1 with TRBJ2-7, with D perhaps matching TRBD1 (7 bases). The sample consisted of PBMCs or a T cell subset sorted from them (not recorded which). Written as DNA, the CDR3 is TGCGCCAGCAGCTTACAGGGGAGGTACGAGCAGTACTTC. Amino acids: CASSLQGRYEQYF. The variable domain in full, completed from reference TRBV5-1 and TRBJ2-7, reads KAGVTQTPRYLIKTRGQQVTLSCSPISGHRSVSWYQQTPGQGLQFLFEYFSETQRNKGNFPGRFSGRQFSNSRSEMNVSTLELGDSALYLCASSLQGRYEQYFGPGTRLTVT.